This T cell receptor beta chain was sequenced during a study of OX40 agonist ivuxolimab in advanced cancers. Study at large: The treatment was a fully human IgG2 OX40 agonist, ivuxolimab. Three patients had partial responses: one hepatocellular carcinoma, two cutaneous melanoma. Study observations and caveats: Low levels of normalized T-cell clonal expansion also appeared in some nonresponders. The mean number of expanded clones was higher in CD8+ T cells than in CD4+.

The count of this clone is one. Its antigen is as yet unknown. Clones were read by immunoSEQ multiplex PCR, and TCRdb kept only the in-frame ones, dropping some. The data contain more than 65,000 clones, roughly 90% of them seen just once; the ten biggest clones take up more than 0.3%. V shed 6 bases and J 7 bases; nucleotides not matched to a gene: 8. Germline CDR1 KGHSH, CDR2 LQKENI. The CDR3 is 15 amino acids. This sample comprised CD4+ or CD8+ T cells sorted from blood, obtained in a trial of the OX40 agonist ivuxolimab. This chain uses TRBV18 with TRBJ1-5, with 11 positions matching TRBD1. The sequence was obtained from an adult with an advanced solid tumor such as melanoma, head and neck, liver or kidney cancer. DNA for the CDR3: TGTGCCAGCTCCCTAACCGGGACAGGGGGACAGCCCCAGCATTTT. It yields the protein CASSLTGTGGQPQHF.